This T cell receptor (beta chain) stems from a study of blood T cell repertoires in COVID-19. For the study at large: The samples span acute and convalescent COVID-19 from the United States, Italy and Spain.

The assay was immunoSEQ multiplex PCR, and TCRdb's table has in-frame clones only and misses some. Altogether roughly 270,000 clones are present, around 84% being singletons, with the ten largest covering 5%. This CDR3 has 15 residues. V trimming: 7 bases; J trimming: 3 bases; junction bases outside the gene matches: 8. Germline V gene data show CDR1 as KGHSH and CDR2 as LQKENI. Sequencing was performed on PBMCs or T cells enriched from blood (not recorded which). The clonotype originates from a man aged 35 to 55 who had been exposed to COVID-19. This rearrangement joins TRBV18 to TRBJ2-3; TRBD1 agrees at 9 bases. The CDR3 sequence: CASYQRQGETDTQYF. The DNA of the CDR3 is TGTGCCAGCTATCAGCGACAGGGGGAGACAGATACGCAGTATTTT.